A single sample gave rise to the 28 T cell receptor beta chains below, sequenced in a study of patients and donors after allogeneic stem cell transplantation. In TCRdb, the RT-PCR reads were re-called with MiXCR into one record per CDR3 protein. The table has 70,000 to 95,000 distinct CDR3 sequences, 4% to 5% seen once. Sequencing was carried out using blood, either unsorted or a sorted T cell fraction (not recorded which). Receptor source: a human donor who was either an allogeneic HSCT recipient or a stem cell or donor lymphocyte infusion donor (not recorded which). It is not recorded whose cells these are; they may come from a transplant donor.

This chain links TRBV7-8 with TRBJ1-2; no clear D. V lost 0 bases to trimming and J lost 1 base, with 12 bases between them. Germline V gene sequence: CDR1 SGHVS, CDR2 FQNEAQ. This CDR3 is built from 16 residues. The CDR3 sequence: CASSLASGRNNYGYTF. CDR3 nucleotides: TGTGCCAGCAGCTTAGCATCCGGCAGAAATAACTATGGCTACACCTTC.

This clonotype was found many times. This chain connects TRBV12-3 or TRBV12-4 to TRBJ2-2; possible D gene TRBD1, 5 bases. V lost 5 bases and J 5 bases, leaving 12 bases between the germline ends. The CDR3 length is 14 residues. The CDR3 protein is CASSPPGRTGELFF. The DNA of the CDR3 is TGTGCCAGCAGTCCCCCAGGGCGGACCGGGGAGCTGTTTTTT.

The chain links TRBV9 to TRBJ1-1; no clear D gene. The V gene's germline CDR1 is SGDLS and CDR2 YYNGEE. The germline V and J ends were trimmed by 0 bases and 4 bases, with 7 bases remaining between them. There are 13 residues in the CDR3. The CDR3 DNA is TGTGCCAGCAGCGTAGAGGAGCGCACTGAAGCTTTCTTT. This translates into CASSVEERTEAFF.

This clonotype appeared many times. This chain uses TRBV28 with TRBJ1-2; maybe TRBD1 (6 bases). The length of the CDR3 is 13 residues. The V and J ends lost 6 bases and 2 bases respectively, with 10 bases between them. From germline, CDR1 is MDHEN and CDR2 SYDVKM. This CDR3 reads CASRSGTNYGYTF. The CDR3 DNA follows: TGTGCCAGCAGGTCCGGGACAAACTATGGCTACACCTTC.

This clonotype was observed at least ten times. The chain is built from TRBV7-9 and TRBJ1-4; D uncertain. Deletions cut 1 base from V and 8 bases from J, with 14 bases between. The CDR3 totals 15 residues. Germline loops: CDR1 SEHNR, CDR2 FQNEAQ (reference sequence). The CDR3 spells CASSLGRRVGEKLFF. The DNA of the CDR3 is TGTGCCAGCAGCTTAGGGAGGAGGGTTGGAGAAAAACTGTTTTTT. The full variable domain, rest sourced from reference TRBV7-9 and TRBJ1-4, is DTGVSQNPRHKITKRGQNVTFRCDPISEHNRLYWYRQTLGQGPEFLTYFQNEAQLEKSRLLSDRFSAERPKGSFSTLEIQRTEQGDSAMYLCASSLGRRVGEKLFFGSGTQLSVL.

This clonotype was seen ten or more times. The V and J genes are TRBV12-3 or TRBV12-4 and TRBJ1-1; D gene unclear. This CDR3 is 16 amino acids long. V was trimmed by 8 bases and J by 2 bases, leaving 21 bases between them. In DNA form, the CDR3 reads TGTGCCAGCTCGGCGGGGTTCAGCGCCCCCAACACTGAAGCTTTCTTT. Protein product: CASSAGFSAPNTEAFF.

This clonotype has a count of ten or more. The chain has TRBV7-3 and TRBJ1-6, with D possibly being TRBD1 (6 bases). CDR3 length equals 15 residues. With 4 bases removed from V and 10 bases from J, the gap between germline ends came to 17 bases. Germline values: CDR1 SGHTA, CDR2 FQGTGA. CDR3 nucleotide sequence: TGTGCCAGCAGCTCCTCACCCAACAGGGAATCACCCCTCCACTTT. Translated, it gives CASSSSPNRESPLHF.

This clonotype came up many times. The chain uses TRBV6-2 or TRBV6-3 and TRBJ2-5; D is perhaps TRBD1 or TRBD2 (5 bases each). The CDR3 totals 16 residues. The V end lost 2 bases, the J end lost 5 bases, and 18 bases lay between the germline ends. Germline values: CDR1 MNHEY, CDR2 SVGEGT. The CDR3 DNA follows: TGTGCCAGCAGTTACCGTGGGGACCCTACAATGGAGACCCAGTACTTC. Translating it yields CASSYRGDPTMETQYF.

The rearrangement links TRBV20-1 to TRBJ1-1; D not resolved. This CDR3 has 13 amino acids. Per the germline V gene, CDR1 is DFQATT and CDR2 is SNEGSKA (reference sequence). V dropped 3 bases and J dropped 3 bases, with 11 bases sitting between them. The CDR3 bases are TGCAGTGCTAGGGGAAGGAGTGACACTGAAGCTTTCTTT. Amino acids: CSARGRSDTEAFF.

This clonotype was observed a few times. The chain has TRBV14 and TRBJ2-1; D call uncertain. This CDR3 has 13 residues. The germline V gene has CDR1 SGHDN and CDR2 FVKESK. Between the trimmed V and J ends, which lost 3 bases and 5 bases, there was a span of 8 bases. The CDR3 reads CASSHALHNEQFF. In DNA form, the CDR3 reads TGTGCCAGCAGCCACGCCCTCCACAATGAGCAGTTCTTC.

This clonotype has ten or more counts. The rearrangement links TRBV7-9 to TRBJ1-1; D is possibly TRBD1 (6 bases). Germline V gene sequence: CDR1 SEHNR, CDR2 FQNEAQ (reference sequence). Between the trimmed V and J ends, which lost 5 bases and 7 bases, there was a span of 11 bases. The CDR3 is 12 amino acids. CDR3: CASSADRLEAFF. In nucleotides, the CDR3 is TGTGCCAGCAGCGCCGACAGGCTTGAAGCTTTCTTT. Based on the CDR3 plus reference TRBV7-9 and TRBJ1-1, the full variable domain is DTGVSQNPRHKITKRGQNVTFRCDPISEHNRLYWYRQTLGQGPEFLTYFQNEAQLEKSRLLSDRFSAERPKGSFSTLEIQRTEQGDSAMYLCASSADRLEAFFGQGTRLTVV.

This clonotype was picked up a small number of times. The chain is built from TRBV19 and TRBJ2-7; the match to TRBD1 covers 7 bases. The ends lost 4 bases at V and 0 bases at J; junction bases unmatched: 6. Per germline, CDR1 LNHDA and CDR2 SQIVND (reference sequence). The CDR3 totals 15 residues. For the CDR3, the DNA is TGTGCCAGTAGTACCCGGACAGGCGACTCCTACGAGCAGTACTTC. Protein product: CASSTRTGDSYEQYF.

This clonotype occurred a few times. The junction does not match germline at one end; this may be a read error. J is TRBJ2-1 and V is TRBV12-3 or TRBV12-4, with D perhaps being TRBD1 or TRBD2 (6 bases each). The CDR3 runs to 15 residues. The CDR3 sequence: CASSFRGEVRNEQLF. CDR3 coding DNA: TGTGCCAGCAGTTTTAGGGGGGAGGTACGAAATGAGCAGCTCTTC.

This clonotype was picked up many times. The chain links TRBV12-3 or TRBV12-4 to TRBJ2-1; D remains ambiguous. V lost 6 bases and J 7 bases, leaving 13 bases between the germline ends. There are 13 residues in the CDR3. CDR3 residues: CASSMTVKNEQFF. As DNA, the CDR3 is TGTGCCAGCAGCATGACTGTCAAGAATGAGCAGTTCTTC.

V is TRBV27 and J is TRBJ1-1, with D unclear. From germline, CDR1 is MNHEY and CDR2 SMNVEV (reference sequence). The CDR3 has 14 residues. Trimming took off 3 bases at V and 0 bases at J, with 8 bases between the two ends. The CDR3 is CASSFEGMNTEAFF. The CDR3, as DNA: TGTGCCAGCAGTTTCGAAGGGATGAACACTGAAGCTTTCTTT.

This clonotype was observed many times. The junction does not match germline at one end; this may be a read error. The CDR3 region is CASEPGLKF. The CDR3 bases are TGTGCCTCCGAACCGGGACTAAAATTC. The chain uses TRBV2 and TRBJ2-5, with 7 bases aligning to TRBD2. Germline-derived CDR1 and CDR2 are SNHLY and FYNNEI. CDR3 length: 9 residues.

This clonotype was detected only a few times. The CDR3 nucleotides are TGTGCCAGCAGCTTGGTCCGGGACAGGGTCGACAATGAGCAGTTCTTC. This codes for CASSLVRDRVDNEQFF. The rearrangement joins TRBV5-4 to TRBJ2-1; the match to TRBD1 covers 9 bases. The CDR3 covers 16 residues. V was pared by 0 bases and J by 5 bases, with 6 bases of the junction left unmatched. CDR1 is SGHNT and CDR2 is YYREEE in the germline V gene (reference sequence).

This clonotype was seen many times. J is TRBJ1-2 and V is TRBV12-3 or TRBV12-4, with D possibly matching TRBD1 (5 bases). V lost 5 bases, J lost 7 bases, and 11 bases lay in between. The CDR3 is made up of 12 amino acids. The CDR3 spells CASSRGQGGYTF. For the CDR3, the DNA is TGTGCCAGCAGTCGGGGTCAGGGTGGCTACACCTTC.

This chain joins TRBV5-1 and TRBJ2-2; TRBD2 aligns across 8 bases. The V and J ends lost 0 bases and 6 bases, in that order; junction bases with no gene match: 7. CDR1 and CDR2 (germline): SGHRS, YFSETQ. The length of the CDR3 is 16 residues. The CDR3 reads CASSLDPAGVSGELFF. In DNA form, the CDR3 reads TGCGCCAGCAGCTTGGACCCAGCGGGAGTTTCCGGGGAGCTGTTTTTT. The whole variable domain, filled in from reference TRBV5-1 and TRBJ2-2, reads KAGVTQTPRYLIKTRGQQVTLSCSPISGHRSVSWYQQTPGQGLQFLFEYFSETQRNKGNFPGRFSGRQFSNSRSEMNVSTLELGDSALYLCASSLDPAGVSGELFFGEGSRLTVL.

This clonotype was counted many times. The chain carries TRBV2 and TRBJ2-5, with D unresolved. This CDR3 comprises 11 residues. Looked up from germline, CDR1 is SNHLY and CDR2 is FYNNEI. The germline V and J ends were trimmed by 4 bases and 5 bases, with 5 bases remaining between them. Written as DNA, the CDR3 is TGTGCCAGCAGTGGGGTTGAGACCCAGTACTTC. Translation: CASSGVETQYF.

This clonotype has more than one count but fewer than ten. J is TRBJ2-2 and V is TRBV5-1; no firm D call. This CDR3 comprises 13 residues. In germline, CDR1 is SGHRS, CDR2 YFSETQ. Trimming removed 9 bases from V and 5 bases from J, with 14 bases in between. CDR3 bases: TGCGCCACCGGGTCAGAGAGGACCGGGGAGCTGTTTTTT. Its translation is CATGSERTGELFF.

This clonotype was observed a few times. This chain joins TRBV11-3 and TRBJ2-1; D may be TRBD1 (5 bases). V dropped 1 base and J dropped 6 bases, with 13 bases sitting between them. CDR1 and CDR2 (germline): SGHNT, YENEEA. This CDR3 contains 15 residues. CDR3 protein: CASSLGQGGFNEQFF. CDR3 DNA sequence: TGTGCCAGCAGCTTAGGGCAGGGTGGGTTCAATGAGCAGTTCTTC.

This clonotype was seen many times. The chain has TRBV20-1 and TRBJ2-1; 14 bases agree with TRBD2. With 3 bases clipped from V and 7 bases from J, the junction kept 11 bases outside the gene matches. Per the germline V gene, CDR1 is DFQATT and CDR2 is SNEGSKA (reference sequence). This CDR3 spans 17 amino acids. CDR3 nucleotides: TGCAGTGCTAGTCCTCCGGGACTAGCGGGAGAAAGGAATGAGCAGTTCTTC. Protein product: CSASPPGLAGERNEQFF.

This clonotype was detected ten times or more. The rearrangement uses TRBV7-2 and TRBJ1-5, with a weak D call TRBD1 (6 bases). The CDR3 runs to 15 residues. The V and J ends lost 5 bases and 5 bases respectively, with 16 bases between them. The germline CDR1 and CDR2 sequences are SGHTA and FQGNSA. CDR3 protein: CASSAAGGGHQPQHF. In nucleotides, the CDR3 is TGTGCCAGCAGCGCGGCGGGGGGGGGGCATCAGCCCCAGCATTTT.

This clonotype was recorded many times. The rearrangement links TRBV6-1 to TRBJ2-3; 8 positions agree with TRBD2. The length of the CDR3 is 15 residues. Per germline, CDR1 MNHNS and CDR2 SASEGT. The J segment lost 0 bases and the V segment lost 6 bases, leaving 5 bases of the junction unmatched. CDR3 amino acids: CASRGPGGSTDTQYF. The DNA of the CDR3 is TGTGCCAGCAGAGGTCCGGGAGGGAGCACAGATACGCAGTATTTT.

In its sample, this clonotype was seen many times. The chain recombines TRBV19 with TRBJ1-2; D is uncertain. Trimming removed 5 bases at V and 4 bases at J, with 14 bases between. Per germline, CDR1 LNHDA and CDR2 SQIVND (reference sequence). The CDR3 totals 14 residues. CDR3 DNA: TGTGCCAGTAGTCCCGGAAGGCTGTTCTATGGCTACACCTTC. Amino acids: CASSPGRLFYGYTF.

This clonotype was detected many times. The chain links TRBV5-6 to TRBJ2-5; D not resolved. V was pared by 1 base and J by 1 base, with 8 bases between. Per the germline V gene, CDR1 is SGHDT and CDR2 is YYEEEE. The CDR3 runs 14 residues. The CDR3 DNA is TGTGCCAGCAGCTTGACAATGGTCCAAGAGACCCAGTACTTC. Translated, it gives CASSLTMVQETQYF.

This clonotype was seen at least ten times. This chain links TRBV5-1 with TRBJ2-7; D uncertain. V was pared by 4 bases and J by 0 bases, with 8 bases between. This CDR3 is built from 13 residues. Per germline, CDR1 SGHRS and CDR2 YFSETQ. The CDR3: CASSAMSSYEQYF. In DNA, the CDR3 is TGCGCCAGCAGCGCGATGAGCTCCTACGAGCAGTACTTC.